The table lists the clone carrying this TCR beta chain with many counts. Its antigen is not identified. The data were taken from a study of tumor-infiltrating lymphocytes in primary liver carcinoma. Reverse transcription of around 0.45 ug total RNA with a constant-region primer produced TCR beta cDNA. Sequencing libraries for TCR beta derived from three nested multiplex PCR rounds that used slightly modified ARM-PCR. Each of the first two PCR rounds ran approximately 11 cycles with TRBV1-TRBV30 forward and C-beta reverse primers. TCRdb re-derived calls from the multiplex PCR reads in MiXCR, one entry per CDR3 protein. Of roughly 53,000 distinct CDR3 sequences listed, about 68% were seen once; the top ten hold 25%. Scientists recovered RNA and DNA together from approximately 20-30 mg of unsorted bulk tissue. The CDR3 runs 13 residues. V dropped 3 bases and J dropped 3 bases, with 5 bases sitting between them. Germline V lookup: CDR1 SGHAT, CDR2 FQDESV (reference sequence).

Findings and limits, study-wide: Overlap between tumor regions exceeded overlap of tumor with adjacent tissue or blood. No more than about 8-24% of top clones could be seen in all five tumor regions.

Sequenced sample: liver tumor tissue from sampling region 2. Stated subset: tumor region T2, inferior pole. The rearrangement uses TRBV11-1 and TRBJ2-2; D remains unclear. The clonotype originates from a man aged 40-55 years with primary liver carcinoma and hepatitis B virus infection. The CDR3 here is CASSFWDTGELFF. For the CDR3, the DNA is TGTGCCAGCAGCTTTTGGGACACCGGGGAGCTGTTTTTT.